A single sample gave rise to the 18 T cell receptor beta chains below, sequenced in a study of Tregs in tolerant kidney transplant recipients. Recipients received nonmyeloablative bone marrow transplants from related graft donors, with transient mixed chimerism. The protocol was immunoSEQ multiplex PCR, while the TCRdb copy is restricted to in-frame clones and leaves out a portion. The sample lists 20,000 to 25,000 clones, more than 65% occurring once. Material: CD8+ T cells from blood (PBMCs), obtained 6 months after the transplant. Source of these receptors: a human patient who received a combined kidney and bone marrow transplant. Some of the T cells might come from the graft donor.

The chain joins TRBV7-6 to TRBJ2-1; no clear D gene. The CDR3 sequence is 13 residues long. The V end lost 4 bases, the J end lost 5 bases, and 9 bases lay between the germline ends. In germline, CDR1 is SGHVS, CDR2 FNYEAQ. CDR3 DNA sequence: TGTGCCAGCAGCTGGGCGTCACACAATGAGCAGTTCTTC. This gives the protein CASSWASHNEQFF.

The chain links TRBV29-1 to TRBJ2-1; D possibly corresponds to TRBD2 (5 bases). CDR1 and CDR2 (germline): SQVTM, ANQGSEA. Trimming took 7 bases from V and 4 from J, leaving 17 bases between them. There are 14 residues in the CDR3. Here the CDR3 DNA reads TGCAGCGCTGAGGGAGAACGGGAATACAATGAGCAGTTCTTC. Translated: CSAEGEREYNEQFF.

This chain links TRBV4-1 with TRBJ2-7; 9 nucleotides align to TRBD1. Germline V gene lookup returns CDR1 MGHRA and CDR2 YSYEKL. Trimming cost V 7 bases and J 2 bases; bases outside gene matches: 12. This CDR3 region has 16 residues. The DNA of the CDR3 is TGCGCCAGCACCGAAAGTCCGGGACAGGGCGCCTACGAGCAGTACTTC. Translated, it gives CASTESPGQGAYEQYF.

Note on this clone: The DNA is omitted, as the CDR3 cannot be located on it reliably, and the CDR3 follows TCRdb's listing. The chain is built from TRBV10-1 and TRBJ1-5; the D call in the table, TRBD1, was not verified against the DNA. CDR1 WNHNN and CDR2 SYGVQD come from the germline V gene (reference sequence). The CDR3 extends over 15 residues, inclusive of both ends. The CDR3 spells CASILGDMSNQPQHF.

CDR3 sequence: CASSSILSSYNEQFF. CDR3 nucleotide sequence: TGTGCCAGCAGTTCTATCCTGAGCTCCTACAATGAGCAGTTCTTC. V usage is TRBV27 and J usage is TRBJ2-1; D remains ambiguous. Trimming stripped 4 bases from V and 0 bases from J, with 10 bases between. CDR1 and CDR2 from the germline V gene are MNHEY and SMNVEV (reference sequence). The CDR3 extends over 15 amino acids.

This chain joins TRBV9 and TRBJ2-5; the D gene is possibly TRBD1 (6 bases). Germline CDR1 reads SGDLS; CDR2 reads YYNGEE. The CDR3 has 15 residues. V was trimmed by 3 bases and J by 4 bases, leaving 16 bases between them. The CDR3 sequence: CASSARDNGVETQYF. As DNA, the CDR3 is TGTGCCAGCAGCGCGAGGGACAACGGGGTAGAGACCCAGTACTTC.

The J gene is TRBJ1-1, the V gene TRBV15; 10 nucleotides line up with TRBD1. The CDR3 covers 16 residues. J was trimmed by 1 base and V by 0 bases; bases with no gene match: 2. Per germline, CDR1 LNHNV and CDR2 YYDKDF (reference sequence). The CDR3 nucleotides are TGTGCCACCAGCAGAGAGCGGACAGGGGGGAACACTGAAGCTTTCTTT. Its protein product is CATSRERTGGNTEAFF. Full variable domain (missing parts from reference TRBV15 and TRBJ1-1): DAMVIQNPRYQVTQFGKPVTLSCSQTLNHNVMYWYQQKSSQAPKLLFHYYDKDFNNEADTPDNFQSRRPNTSFCFLDIRSPGLGDTAMYLCATSRERTGGNTEAFFGQGTRLTVV.

The chain employs TRBV6-6 and TRBJ1-2; D gene unclear. The CDR3 is made up of 16 amino acids. With 4 bases removed from V and 2 bases from J, the gap between germline ends came to 17 bases. CDR1 and CDR2 (germline): MNHNY, SVGAGI (reference sequence). CDR3 nucleotides: TGTGCCAGCAGTTCACCCCCGGGAACCTACAACTATGGCTACACCTTC. Its protein product is CASSSPPGTYNYGYTF.

This clone came up once. The V call is TRBV28, the J call TRBJ1-5; D is ambiguous. Germline CDR1 and CDR2: MDHEN and SYDVKM. The CDR3 has 13 residues. V was trimmed by 7 bases and J by 3 bases, leaving 10 bases between them. CDR3 DNA: TGTGCCAGCACTTTCTATAACAATCAGCCCCAGCATTTT. Protein product: CASTFYNNQPQHF.

This clone turned up a few times. V and J are TRBV19 and TRBJ2-1; 10 bases are a match to TRBD1. This CDR3 spans 15 amino acids. The germline CDR1 and CDR2 sequences are LNHDA and SQIVND (reference sequence). V gave up 3 bases and J gave up 1 base; unmatched junction bases: 0. CDR3 DNA sequence: TGTGCCAGTAGTATGGGACAGGGGTCCTACAATGAGCAGTTCTTC. This gives the protein CASSMGQGSYNEQFF. Combining the CDR3 with reference TRBV19 and TRBJ2-1 gives the whole variable domain DGGITQSPKYLFRKEGQNVTLSCEQNLNHDAMYWYRQDPGQGLRLIYYSQIVNDFQKGDIAEGYSVSREKKESFPLTVTSAQKNPTAFYLCASSMGQGSYNEQFFGPGTRLTVL.

This sequence joins TRBV27 and TRBJ2-3; 8 bases are a match to TRBD2. This CDR3 is 15 amino acids long. The germline V gene encodes CDR1 MNHEY and CDR2 SMNVEV (reference sequence). The trim removed 5 bases at V and 2 bases at J, leaving 6 bases unmatched. CDR3 sequence reads: CASSRTAGDTDTQYF. CDR3 bases: TGTGCCAGCAGTCGCACAGCGGGAGACACAGATACGCAGTATTTT.

The chain carries TRBV4-3 and TRBJ2-6; 7 bases agree with TRBD1. CDR1 and CDR2 (germline): LGHNA, YSLEER. This CDR3 spans 18 amino acids. V shed 3 bases and J 0 bases; nucleotides not matched to a gene: 8. Here the CDR3 reads CASSQDRLPGSGANVLTF. Here the CDR3 DNA reads TGCGCCAGCAGCCAGGACAGGTTACCAGGCTCTGGGGCCAACGTCCTGACTTTC.

The rearrangement uses TRBV18 and TRBJ1-4; tentative D call: TRBD1 (5 bases). CDR1 KGHSH and CDR2 LQKENI come from the germline V gene. Trimming shortened V by 3 bases and J by 5 bases, and 13 bases separated the two germline ends. The CDR3 sequence is 15 residues long. The CDR3: CASSPHVRDNEKLFF. The CDR3 DNA is TGTGCCAGCTCACCCCATGTGCGGGACAATGAAAAACTGTTTTTT.

This clone occurred once. The chain has TRBV6-5 and TRBJ1-1, with 8 bases lining up with TRBD1. V shed 0 bases and J 7 bases; nucleotides not matched to a gene: 10. Germline V lookup: CDR1 MNHEY, CDR2 SVGAGI. The length of the CDR3 is 16 residues. The CDR3 protein is CASSYSKVRGPDEAFF. DNA of the CDR3: TGTGCCAGCAGTTACTCGAAAGTCAGGGGGCCGGATGAAGCTTTCTTT.

By share of the sample, this clone is medium-sized (0.01 to 0.1%). This chain joins TRBV4-3 and TRBJ2-2, with a possible D match to TRBD1 (6 bases). Trimming left V 3 bases short and J 1 base short, with 12 bases between. The germline V gene has CDR1 LGHNA and CDR2 YSLEER. This CDR3 has 16 residues. CDR3 protein: CASSHGTGRNTGELFF. Written as DNA, the CDR3 is TGCGCCAGCAGCCATGGAACAGGGCGGAACACCGGGGAGCTGTTTTTT.

This chain links TRBV29-1 with TRBJ1-2; TRBD1 agrees at 8 bases. CDR1 and CDR2 from the germline V gene are SQVTM and ANQGSEA. Trimming at V came to 2 bases and at J to 4 bases, leaving 3 bases not matched to a gene. CDR3 size: 13 residues. The CDR3 loop is CSVEPGQAYGYTF. The CDR3 nucleotides are TGCAGCGTTGAACCGGGACAGGCCTATGGCTACACCTTC.

This rearrangement joins TRBV4-1 to TRBJ2-5; D gene ambiguous. V was cut by 4 bases and J by 2 bases, with 11 bases left in between. CDR1 is MGHRA, CDR2 YSYEKL, per germline. The CDR3 runs to 14 residues. CDR3 nucleotide sequence: TGCGCCAGCAGCCCACATGTATTACAAGAGACCCAGTACTTC. It translates to CASSPHVLQETQYF.

The rearrangement joins TRBV11-3 to TRBJ2-2; maybe TRBD2 (7 bases). Per germline, CDR1 SGHNT and CDR2 YENEEA. Trimming stripped 5 bases from V and 1 base from J, with 20 bases between. The CDR3 extends over 18 amino acids. The CDR3 DNA is TGTGCCAGCAGCCAGTACGTGGGCGGGGGCGTGAACACCGGGGAGCTGTTTTTT. This translates into CASSQYVGGGVNTGELFF.